These 30 T cell receptor beta chains came from one sample sequenced in a study of OX40 agonist ivuxolimab in advanced cancers. Produced via immunoSEQ multiplex PCR; TCRdb's table is partial and in-frame only. The sample shows approximately 82,000 clones, roughly 83% of them seen only once. The sample was CD4+ or CD8+ T cells sorted from blood, taken in a trial of the OX40 agonist ivuxolimab. These receptors all come from an adult with an advanced solid tumor such as melanoma, head and neck, liver or kidney cancer.

The chain joins TRBV5-4 to TRBJ1-4; TRBD1 matches at 8 bases. The CDR3 is 15 amino acids. V lost 7 bases, J lost 3 bases, and 8 bases stayed unmatched. Germline CDR1 reads SGHNT; CDR2 reads YYREEE (reference sequence). The CDR3 nucleotides are TGTGCCAGCGGTTACCTGACAGGGGCTAATGAAAAACTGTTTTTT. Translation: CASGYLTGANEKLFF.

The sample holds one count of this clone. The sample carries other DNA sequences with the same CDR3. The rearrangement joins TRBV23-1 to TRBJ1-2; possible D gene TRBD1, 6 bases. TRBV23-1 is known as an ORF, though its function is uncertain. The ends were cut back, 1 base at V and 8 bases at J, with 17 bases in the middle. The CDR3 is 15 amino acids. CDR3 coding DNA: TGCGCCAGCAGTCAATTGTTTCGGGGGGCGGGGGGCTACACCTTC. It codes for CASSQLFRGAGGYTF.

V usage is TRBV4-3 and J usage is TRBJ1-3; the D gene is possibly TRBD1 (5 bases). Germline-derived CDR1 and CDR2 are LGHNA and YSLEER. V lost 1 base and J 6 bases, leaving 16 bases between the germline ends. This CDR3 contains 16 residues. The CDR3 DNA reads as TGCGCCAGCAGCCAAGGTGGGACGGATCCTCTAAACACCATATATTTT. Protein product: CASSQGGTDPLNTIYF.

The sample holds a few counts of this clone. This chain uses TRBV19 with TRBJ2-5, with D possibly being TRBD1 or TRBD2 (6 bases each). The V gene lost 5 bases and the J gene lost 4 bases, with 23 bases spanning the gap. The CDR3 sequence is 17 residues long. Per the germline V gene, CDR1 is LNHDA and CDR2 is SQIVND (reference sequence). CDR3 nucleotides: TGTGCCAGTAGTGCCAACTCGGGGGCAACAGGGAGAGAGACCCAGTACTTC. This sequence encodes CASSANSGATGRETQYF.

The chain has TRBV5-6 and TRBJ1-2; no clear D. Germline V lookup: CDR1 SGHDT, CDR2 YYEEEE. CDR3 length equals 14 residues. V was cut by 6 bases and J by 2 bases, with 14 bases left in between. The CDR3 spells CASKDRRVNYGYTF. The CDR3 DNA follows: TGTGCCAGCAAAGACCGCCGGGTAAACTATGGCTACACCTTC. The complete variable domain, with remaining parts taken from reference TRBV5-6 and TRBJ1-2, reads DAGVTQSPTHLIKTRGQQVTLRCSPKSGHDTVSWYQQALGQGPQFIFQYYEEEERQRGNFPDRFSGHQFPNYSSELNVNALLLGDSALYLCASKDRRVNYGYTFGSGTRLTVV.

The chain recombines TRBV18 with TRBJ1-3; D remains ambiguous. V dropped 3 bases and J dropped 0 bases, with 12 bases sitting between them. This CDR3 region has 16 residues. The germline V gene has CDR1 KGHSH and CDR2 LQKENI. The CDR3 reads CASSPRSTHSGNTIYF. The CDR3 DNA sequence: TGTGCCAGCTCACCTCGATCGACCCACTCTGGAAACACCATATATTTT.

V and J are TRBV27 and TRBJ1-2; 8 nucleotides line up with TRBD1. Germline values: CDR1 MNHEY, CDR2 SMNVEV (reference sequence). The CDR3 is 15 residues long. J lost 4 bases, V lost 4 bases, and 8 bases had no gene match. CDR3 sequence: CASSSLQGAGYGYTF. DNA of the CDR3: TGTGCCAGCAGTTCCCTCCAGGGGGCTGGCTATGGCTACACCTTC.

V and J are TRBV13 and TRBJ1-6, with D perhaps TRBD1 (6 bases). V was clipped by 0 bases and J by 17 bases, with 8 bases between them. The CDR3 is made up of 11 amino acids. CDR1 and CDR2 from the germline V gene are PRHDT and FYEKMQ (reference sequence). The CDR3 reads CASSLGAGVHF. The DNA for the CDR3 is TGTGCCAGCAGCTTAGGGGCAGGGGTCCACTTT.

V is TRBV5-4 and J is TRBJ1-6; D may be TRBD1 (6 bases). Germline V gene data show CDR1 as SGHNT and CDR2 as YYREEE (reference sequence). The CDR3 has 14 residues. V shed 3 bases and J shed 5 bases, with 9 bases lying between them. The CDR3 spells CASSWTENNSPLHF. CDR3 DNA: TGTGCCAGCAGCTGGACAGAGAATAATTCACCCCTCCACTTT.

A few counts support this clone. V gene TRBV4-1 combines with J gene TRBJ1-2; D is unresolved. CDR3 length: 13 residues. Deletions cut 6 bases from V and 4 bases from J, with 12 bases between. The V gene's germline CDR1 is MGHRA and CDR2 YSYEKL. This CDR3 is CASRDPASYGYTF. The CDR3 nucleotides are TGCGCCAGCAGGGATCCAGCGTCCTATGGCTACACCTTC.

This chain joins TRBV7-2 and TRBJ1-5; D is unclear. CDR3 length: 14 amino acids. The germline V gene has CDR1 SGHTA and CDR2 FQGNSA. Trimming left V 6 bases short and J 1 base short, with 10 bases between. The CDR3 bases are TGTGCCAGCAGTCCGAATTGGAGCAATCAGCCCCAGCATTTT. Translating it yields CASSPNWSNQPQHF.

The V call is TRBV7-8, the J call TRBJ2-7; D tentatively fits TRBD1 or TRBD2 (5 bases each). The CDR3 sequence is 12 residues long. V lost 0 bases and J lost 7, with 7 bases in between. CDR1 and CDR2 from the germline V gene are SGHVS and FQNEAQ. The CDR3 DNA reads TGTGCCAGCAGCTTAGCGGGGGATGAGCAGTACTTC. The encoded protein is CASSLAGDEQYF.

J is TRBJ2-3 and V is TRBV7-6, with TRBD2 matching 11 bases. The CDR3 is made up of 19 amino acids. Unmatched junction bases numbered 16, after V lost 4 bases and J lost 4 bases. Germline CDR1 is SGHVS and CDR2 is FNYEAQ. CDR3 region: CASSYHPWTSGRGADTQYF. CDR3 sequence (DNA): TGTGCCAGCAGCTACCACCCATGGACTAGCGGGCGCGGCGCAGATACGCAGTATTTT.

This rearrangement joins TRBV5-1 to TRBJ1-1, with 7 bases that match TRBD1. V was clipped by 4 bases and J by 3 bases; unmatched bases: 9. CDR3 length equals 15 residues. CDR1 is SGHRS and CDR2 is YFSETQ in the germline V gene. CDR3: CASSPALTGDTEAFF. The DNA of the CDR3 is TGCGCCAGCAGCCCCGCCCTAACAGGGGACACTGAAGCTTTCTTT.

J is TRBJ2-3 and V is TRBV11-2; 10 bases fit TRBD1. Germline assignment: CDR1 SGHAT and CDR2 FQNNGV. CDR3 length equals 17 residues. V dropped 5 bases and J dropped 2; count of bases not matched to a gene: 10. CDR3 DNA sequence: TGTGCCAGCAGCATCCCTGACAGGGGGCCAATCACAGATACGCAGTATTTT. Translating it yields CASSIPDRGPITDTQYF.

The chain employs TRBV2 and TRBJ2-7; TRBD2 matches at 13 bases. The germline gives CDR1 SNHLY, CDR2 FYNNEI. This CDR3 has 14 amino acids. V lost 6 bases, J lost 4 bases, and 3 bases stayed unmatched. This CDR3 reads CASRRTSGGYEQYF. The DNA of the CDR3 is TGTGCCAGCAGGCGGACTAGCGGGGGTTACGAGCAGTACTTC.

The chain has TRBV7-2 and TRBJ1-6; D unresolved. Trimming shortened V by 0 bases and J by 13 bases, and 16 bases separated the two germline ends. This CDR3 contains 15 residues. Per germline, CDR1 SGHTA and CDR2 FQGNSA. The CDR3: CASSLAIETYRPLHF. As DNA, the CDR3 is TGTGCCAGCAGCTTAGCTATAGAAACATACCGGCCCCTCCACTTT. Variable domain in full (rest from reference TRBV7-2 and TRBJ1-6): GAGVSQSPSNKVTEKGKDVELRCDPISGHTALYWYRQSLGQGLEFLIYFQGNSAPDKSGLPSDRFSAERTGGSVSTLTIQRTQQEDSAVYLCASSLAIETYRPLHFGNGTRLTVT.

The genes are TRBV2 and TRBJ1-5; 12 nucleotides line up with TRBD1. The CDR3 is 14 amino acids. V dropped 8 bases and J dropped 7; count of bases not matched to a gene: 6. Germline V gives CDR1 SNHLY, CDR2 FYNNEI. In DNA, the CDR3 is TGTGCCAGCTTAGGTGGGACAGGGGGCCAGCCCCAGCATTTT. Its translation is CASLGGTGGQPQHF. The full variable domain, its missing parts supplied by reference TRBV2 and TRBJ1-5, is EPEVTQTPSHQVTQMGQEVILRCVPISNHLYFYWYRQILGQKVEFLVSFYNNEISEKSEIFDDQFSVERPDGSNFTLKIRSTKLEDSAMYFCASLGGTGGQPQHFGDGTRLSIL.

The chain employs TRBV6-5 and TRBJ1-2; D uncertain. The CDR3 is 15 amino acids. Germline V gene sequence: CDR1 MNHEY, CDR2 SVGAGI. V lost 2 bases and J 5 bases, leaving 15 bases between the germline ends. The CDR3 bases are TGTGCCAGCAGTTACCGGGAAGGCAGATCTTATGGCTACACCTTC. Translation: CASSYREGRSYGYTF.

V gene TRBV18 combines with J gene TRBJ1-5, with D tentatively TRBD1 (5 bases). Germline lookup yields CDR1 KGHSH and CDR2 LQKENI. This CDR3 is 15 amino acids long. The ends were cut back, 0 bases at V and 7 bases at J, with 13 bases in the middle. The CDR3 nucleotides read TGTGCCAGCTCACCACCGGGACCCGCGGAGCAGCCCCAGCATTTT. As protein: CASSPPGPAEQPQHF.

This chain connects TRBV5-5 to TRBJ2-2, with 7 nucleotides matching TRBD2. Germline values: CDR1 SGHKS, CDR2 YYEKEE (reference sequence). The CDR3 runs to 14 residues. With V trimmed by 2 bases and J by 6 bases, 4 bases remained unmatched. CDR3 sequence reads: CASSFRLAPGELFF. The CDR3 nucleotides read TGTGCCAGCAGCTTTCGACTAGCTCCCGGGGAGCTGTTTTTT.

The chain links TRBV19 to TRBJ2-2; TRBD2 is a possible D gene (5 bases). This CDR3 has 15 amino acids. The V end lost 3 bases, the J end lost 5 bases, and 13 bases lay between the germline ends. Germline-derived CDR1 and CDR2 are LNHDA and SQIVND (reference sequence). Here the CDR3 reads CASSMSGMKTGELFF. DNA for the CDR3: TGTGCCAGTAGTATGAGCGGCATGAAGACCGGGGAGCTGTTTTTT.

The chain uses TRBV14 and TRBJ2-1, with D possibly matching TRBD2 (6 bases). Trimming left V 3 bases short and J 11 bases short, with 14 bases between. This CDR3 has 13 amino acids. Germline loops: CDR1 SGHDN, CDR2 FVKESK. The DNA of the CDR3 is TGTGCCAGCAGCCAGGTTCACGGGGGTAAGCAGTTCTTC. This translates into CASSQVHGGKQFF.

V is TRBV27 and J is TRBJ2-7; D may be TRBD1 (6 bases). The germline V gene has CDR1 MNHEY and CDR2 SMNVEV (reference sequence). Trimming removed 10 bases at V and 5 bases at J, with 18 bases between. The CDR3 totals 13 residues. The CDR3 here is CATRDRRQDEQYF. CDR3 DNA sequence: TGTGCCACCCGAGACAGGCGCCAAGACGAGCAGTACTTC.

The gene calls are TRBV5-1 and TRBJ1-6; D ambiguous. Per the germline V gene, CDR1 is SGHRS and CDR2 is YFSETQ. This CDR3 comprises 14 residues. V lost 3 bases and J 10 bases, leaving 14 bases between the germline ends. The CDR3 DNA sequence: TGCGCCAGCAGCTCATCGGGTGGAGGGTCACCCCTCCACTTT. Translated: CASSSSGGGSPLHF.

The chain combines TRBV7-9 with TRBJ1-1; no reliable D call. The V gene lost 4 bases and the J gene lost 3 bases, with 15 bases spanning the gap. Germline CDR1 and CDR2: SEHNR and FQNEAQ (reference sequence). The CDR3 runs to 15 residues. CDR3 loop: CASSWGSGGDTEAFF. The CDR3 DNA sequence: TGTGCCAGCAGCTGGGGTTCGGGCGGCGACACTGAAGCTTTCTTT.

This clone was seen a few times. The chain couples TRBV6-5 to TRBJ1-1; TRBD1 aligns across 7 bases. This CDR3 is built from 14 residues. V dropped 7 bases and J dropped 1; count of bases not matched to a gene: 6. CDR1 and CDR2 from the germline V gene are MNHEY and SVGAGI. In DNA form, the CDR3 reads TGTGCCAGCAACTGGGGACAGTCGAACACTGAAGCTTTCTTT. Its protein is CASNWGQSNTEAFF.

The chain uses TRBV19 and TRBJ1-6, with unresolved D. The germline CDR1 and CDR2 sequences are LNHDA and SQIVND (reference sequence). The CDR3 is 15 residues long. V was cut by 4 bases and J by 7 bases, with 14 bases left in between. The CDR3 loop reads CASSTYSRSNSPLHF. The CDR3 region has the DNA TGTGCCAGTAGTACCTACAGCAGGAGCAATTCACCCCTCCACTTT.

This sequence joins TRBV11-2 and TRBJ1-6; the D gene is possibly TRBD1 (5 bases). CDR1 and CDR2 (germline): SGHAT, FQNNGV. The CDR3 spans 17 residues. V lost 4 bases, J lost 10 bases, and 23 bases lay in between. CDR3 loop: CASSSRGGGGERSPLHF. The CDR3 coding sequence is TGTGCCAGCAGCTCCCGGGGGGGAGGAGGGGAGCGGTCACCCCTCCACTTT.

The rearrangement links TRBV14 to TRBJ2-5; 13 bases are a match to TRBD2. The CDR3 extends over 16 amino acids. Germline assignment: CDR1 SGHDN and CDR2 FVKESK. J lost 5 bases, V lost 4 bases, and 7 bases had no gene match. The CDR3 DNA reads TGTGCCAGCAGCCCCCGACTAGCGGGGGGCCGGGAGACCCAGTACTTC. This encodes CASSPRLAGGRETQYF.